The source of this T cell receptor (beta chain) is a study of blood T cell repertoires in COVID-19. The table lists this clone with a count of one. In germline, CDR1 is LGHNA, CDR2 YNFKEQ. CDR3 size: 15 residues. With 4 bases removed from V and 5 bases from J, the gap between germline ends came to 17 bases. The protocol was immunoSEQ multiplex PCR, while the TCRdb copy is restricted to in-frame clones and leaves out a portion. The sample has a few hundred thousand clones; under 90% are singletons. The sequence was collected from a woman aged 25-40 years who had recovered from COVID-19. Sample: PBMCs or T cells enriched from blood (not recorded which). The chain combines TRBV4-2 with TRBJ1-2, with a weak D call TRBD1 (5 bases). The CDR3 bases are TGTGCCAGCAGCCTTGAGCGGGGGATTGGGTATGGCTACACCTTC. Protein product: CASSLERGIGYGYTF.